Listed below are T cell receptor beta chains from one sample, sequenced in a study of cytotoxic CD8 clonotypes in ibrutinib-treated CLL. The method was immunoSEQ multiplex PCR; TCRdb's version includes in-frame clones alone and lacks a portion of them. The sample consists of approximately 130,000 clones, approximately 80% of them appearing once. The sample here was PBMCs, taken after 24 months of ibrutinib treatment. These receptors all stem from a human donor with chronic lymphocytic leukemia. Each CDR3 is given with its conserved first and last residue. A D gene is named only where the DNA matches it firmly. Only part of the rows carry a size: once, few, many, or a class if the clone is expanded.

d_gene: NA; abundance: NA; v_gene: TRBV11-1; j_gene: TRBJ1-1; CDR3aa: CASSLSWVGNTEAFF; CDR3nt: TGTGCCAGCAGCTTATCCTGGGTCGGGAACACTGAAGCTTTCTTT
d_gene: TRBD1; abundance: NA; v_gene: TRBV7-8; j_gene: TRBJ2-3; CDR3aa: CASSWQQGRRGDTQYF; CDR3nt: TGTGCCAGCAGCTGGCAACAGGGGAGACGAGGAGATACGCAGTATTTT
d_gene: NA; abundance: NA; v_gene: TRBV28; j_gene: TRBJ2-1; CDR3aa: CASSTAIISNEQFF; CDR3nt: TGTGCCAGCAGCACCGCGATAATAAGCAATGAGCAGTTCTTC
d_gene: NA; abundance: NA; v_gene: TRBV10-3; j_gene: TRBJ1-3; CDR3aa: CAISELDLIGNTIYF; CDR3nt: TGTGCCATCAGTGAGTTGGACCTAATTGGAAACACCATATATTTT
d_gene: NA; abundance: NA; v_gene: TRBV7-9; j_gene: TRBJ2-1; CDR3aa: CASSSAPGTILYNEQFF; CDR3nt: TGTGCCAGCAGCTCCGCCCCTGGGACGATCCTCTACAATGAGCAGTTCTTC
d_gene: TRBD1; abundance: few; v_gene: TRBV6-5; j_gene: TRBJ1-1; CDR3aa: CASSYSTGGTEAFF; CDR3nt: TGTGCCAGCAGTTACTCTACAGGGGGCACTGAAGCTTTCTTT
d_gene: NA; abundance: NA; v_gene: TRBV19; j_gene: TRBJ2-2; CDR3aa: CASSIGNTGELFF; CDR3nt: TGTGCCAGTAGTATCGGAAACACCGGGGAGCTGTTTTTT
d_gene: NA; abundance: NA; v_gene: TRBV5-1; j_gene: TRBJ2-7; CDR3aa: CASSGGSSYEQYF; CDR3nt: TGCGCCAGCTCGGGTGGCAGTTCCTACGAGCAGTACTTC
d_gene: TRBD1; abundance: NA; v_gene: TRBV28; j_gene: TRBJ2-1; CDR3aa: CASTPGQGRAGEQFF; CDR3nt: TGTGCCAGCACCCCGGGACAGGGCCGAGCAGGTGAGCAGTTCTTC
d_gene: NA; abundance: NA; v_gene: TRBV27; j_gene: TRBJ2-1; CDR3aa: CASSLWRGSVGEQFF; CDR3nt: TGTGCCAGCAGTTTGTGGAGGGGGTCAGTCGGTGAGCAGTTCTTC
d_gene: TRBD1; abundance: NA; v_gene: TRBV6-1; j_gene: TRBJ1-6; CDR3aa: CASSETWGQGNSPLHF; CDR3nt: TGTGCCAGCAGTGAAACGTGGGGACAGGGTAATTCACCCCTCCACTTT
d_gene: TRBD1; abundance: few; v_gene: TRBV5-1; j_gene: TRBJ2-1; CDR3aa: CASSYRQGGGEQFF; CDR3nt: TGCGCCAGCAGCTACCGACAGGGTGGGGGTGAGCAGTTCTTC
d_gene: TRBD2; abundance: NA; v_gene: TRBV5-1; j_gene: TRBJ2-7; CDR3aa: CASSLIGGLSYEQYF; CDR3nt: TGCGCCAGCAGCTTGATTGGGGGACTATCGTACGAGCAGTACTTC
d_gene: TRBD2; abundance: few; v_gene: TRBV7-3; j_gene: TRBJ2-5; CDR3aa: CASSFSSGGAETQYF; CDR3nt: TGTGCCAGCAGCTTCAGTAGCGGGGGGGCCGAGACCCAGTACTTC
d_gene: TRBD1; abundance: NA; v_gene: TRBV7-9; j_gene: TRBJ1-1; CDR3aa: CASSAGTDGPTEAFF; CDR3nt: TGTGCCAGCAGCGCCGGGACAGACGGGCCCACTGAAGCTTTCTTT
d_gene: NA; abundance: NA; v_gene: TRBV9; j_gene: TRBJ2-5; CDR3aa: CASSPGNSPETQYF; CDR3nt: TGTGCCAGCAGCCCCGGGAACAGCCCAGAGACCCAGTACTTC
d_gene: TRBD1; abundance: NA; v_gene: TRBV19; j_gene: TRBJ1-5; CDR3aa: CASSIDSQGAIGNQPQHF; CDR3nt: TGTGCCAGTAGTATAGATAGTCAGGGGGCGATCGGCAATCAGCCCCAGCATTTT
d_gene: NA; abundance: NA; v_gene: TRBV27; j_gene: TRBJ2-7; CDR3aa: CASSLHRKNGQYF; CDR3nt: TGTGCCAGCAGTCTCCACCGGAAAAACGGGCAGTACTTC
d_gene: NA; abundance: once; v_gene: TRBV11-3; j_gene: TRBJ2-3; CDR3aa: CASKPSGTDTQYF; CDR3nt: TGTGCCAGCAAACCTAGCGGCACAGATACGCAGTATTTT
d_gene: NA; abundance: NA; v_gene: TRBV11-2; j_gene: TRBJ1-1; CDR3aa: CASRLRTENTEAFF; CDR3nt: TGTGCCAGCAGGCTGAGGACGGAGAACACTGAAGCTTTCTTT
d_gene: NA; abundance: NA; v_gene: TRBV27; j_gene: TRBJ2-2; CDR3aa: CASSFPGTGELFF; CDR3nt: TGTGCCAGCAGTTTTCCGGGCACCGGGGAGCTGTTTTTT
d_gene: NA; abundance: NA; v_gene: TRBV7-2; j_gene: TRBJ1-2; CDR3aa: CASSSGRYGYTF; CDR3nt: TGTGCCAGCAGCTCCGGGAGATATGGCTACACCTTC
d_gene: TRBD1; abundance: NA; v_gene: TRBV5-6; j_gene: TRBJ2-5; CDR3aa: CASSPDRGGETQYF; CDR3nt: TGTGCCAGCAGCCCGGACAGGGGAGGGGAGACCCAGTACTTC
d_gene: TRBD1; abundance: NA; v_gene: TRBV7-2; j_gene: TRBJ1-2; CDR3aa: CASSLGQGEGYTF; CDR3nt: TGTGCCAGCAGCCTAGGACAGGGCGAAGGCTACACCTTC
d_gene: NA; abundance: NA; v_gene: TRBV5-1; j_gene: TRBJ2-7; CDR3aa: CASSLSAYGSYEQYF; CDR3nt: TGCGCCAGCAGCTTGTCGGCGTACGGCTCCTACGAGCAGTACTTC
d_gene: TRBD2; abundance: NA; v_gene: TRBV5-1; j_gene: TRBJ2-2; CDR3aa: CASSGRTSSPGELFF; CDR3nt: TGCGCCAGCAGCGGTAGGACTAGTTCACCGGGGGAGCTGTTTTTT
d_gene: NA; abundance: NA; v_gene: TRBV7-2; j_gene: TRBJ1-3; CDR3aa: CASSSAGSGNTIYF; CDR3nt: TGTGCCAGCAGCTCTGCAGGGTCCGGAAACACCATATATTTT
d_gene: TRBD1; abundance: NA; v_gene: TRBV19; j_gene: TRBJ1-4; CDR3aa: CASIDRVGEKLFF; CDR3nt: TGTGCCAGTATCGACAGGGTTGGTGAAAAACTGTTTTTT
d_gene: NA; abundance: NA; v_gene: TRBV5-5; j_gene: TRBJ2-7; CDR3aa: CASSLEGLIYEQYF; CDR3nt: TGTGCCAGCAGCTTGGAGGGACTGATATACGAGCAGTACTTC
d_gene: NA; abundance: NA; v_gene: TRBV5-1; j_gene: TRBJ1-3; CDR3aa: CASSLYGQSTGNTIYF; CDR3nt: TGCGCCAGCAGCTTATATGGACAGTCGACTGGAAACACCATATATTTT
d_gene: NA; abundance: NA; v_gene: TRBV19; j_gene: TRBJ1-1; CDR3aa: CASSTGDVRDTEAFF; CDR3nt: TGTGCCAGTAGTACAGGGGATGTTAGGGACACTGAAGCTTTCTTT
d_gene: TRBD2; abundance: NA; v_gene: TRBV2; j_gene: TRBJ2-3; CDR3aa: CASSVERGNTDTQYF; CDR3nt: TGTGCCAGCAGTGTGGAGCGGGGAAACACAGATACGCAGTATTTT
d_gene: TRBD2; abundance: NA; v_gene: TRBV6-1; j_gene: TRBJ2-1; CDR3aa: CASSEASGGAYNEQFF; CDR3nt: TGTGCCAGCAGTGAAGCAAGCGGGGGGGCCTACAATGAGCAGTTCTTC
d_gene: TRBD1; abundance: once; v_gene: TRBV9; j_gene: TRBJ1-1; CDR3aa: CASSVRTGKDTEAFF; CDR3nt: TGTGCCAGCAGCGTAAGGACAGGGAAGGACACTGAAGCTTTCTTT
d_gene: NA; abundance: once; v_gene: TRBV5-1; j_gene: TRBJ1-2; CDR3aa: CASSKNQGDGYTF; CDR3nt: TGCGCCAGCAGCAAGAACCAGGGAGATGGCTACACCTTC
d_gene: TRBD1; abundance: NA; v_gene: TRBV9; j_gene: TRBJ1-2; CDR3aa: CASSNPGQLHYGYTF; CDR3nt: TGTGCCAGCAGCAACCCGGGACAGCTACACTATGGCTACACCTTC
d_gene: NA; abundance: NA; v_gene: TRBV27; j_gene: TRBJ1-2; CDR3aa: CASSLQGLDGYTF; CDR3nt: TGTGCCAGCAGTTTACAGGGGCTAGATGGCTACACCTTC
d_gene: TRBD2; abundance: NA; v_gene: TRBV4-1; j_gene: TRBJ2-1; CDR3aa: CASSHGLARSSYNEQFF; CDR3nt: TGCGCCAGCAGCCACGGACTAGCGCGGAGCTCCTACAATGAGCAGTTCTTC
d_gene: TRBD1; abundance: NA; v_gene: TRBV4-2; j_gene: TRBJ2-7; CDR3aa: CASSKLGQGADPYSYEQYF; CDR3nt: TGTGCCAGCAGCAAACTTGGACAGGGGGCTGATCCATACTCCTACGAGCAGTACTTC
d_gene: NA; abundance: NA; v_gene: TRBV5-1; j_gene: TRBJ2-1; CDR3aa: CASSPPGNEQFF; CDR3nt: TGCGCCAGCAGCCCGCCGGGCAATGAGCAGTTCTTC
d_gene: NA; abundance: NA; v_gene: TRBV7-8; j_gene: TRBJ1-6; CDR3aa: CASSLGDRLGVVLHF; CDR3nt: TGTGCCAGCAGCTTGGGGGACCGCCTAGGTGTAGTCCTCCACTTT
d_gene: NA; abundance: NA; v_gene: TRBV21-1; j_gene: TRBJ1-4; CDR3aa: CASSTENRDRGTTNEKLFF; CDR3nt: TGTGCCAGCAGCACCGAGAACCGGGACAGGGGTACAACTAATGAAAAACTGTTTTTT
d_gene: TRBD1; abundance: NA; v_gene: TRBV7-3; j_gene: TRBJ1-1; CDR3aa: CASSSRDRDEAFF; CDR3nt: TGTGCCAGCAGCTCTCGGGACAGGGATGAAGCTTTCTTT
d_gene: NA; abundance: NA; v_gene: TRBV19; j_gene: TRBJ2-6; CDR3aa: CASGQTPNTAGANVLTF; CDR3nt: TGTGCCAGTGGACAGACTCCGAACACGGCTGGGGCCAACGTCCTGACTTTC
d_gene: TRBD1; abundance: NA; v_gene: TRBV15; j_gene: TRBJ1-1; CDR3aa: CATSLDRMNTEAFF; CDR3nt: TGTGCCACCAGCCTGGACAGGATGAACACTGAAGCTTTCTTT
d_gene: TRBD2; abundance: NA; v_gene: TRBV11-3; j_gene: TRBJ2-5; CDR3aa: CASSSGLARETQYF; CDR3nt: TGTGCCAGCAGCTCAGGACTAGCGAGGGAGACCCAGTACTTC
d_gene: NA; abundance: NA; v_gene: TRBV28; j_gene: TRBJ1-1; CDR3aa: CASWESLNTEAFF; CDR3nt: TGTGCCAGCTGGGAAAGTCTGAACACTGAAGCTTTCTTT
d_gene: NA; abundance: NA; v_gene: TRBV7-2; j_gene: TRBJ1-4; CDR3aa: CASSFQAATNEKLFF; CDR3nt: TGTGCCAGCAGCTTCCAGGCTGCAACTAATGAAAAACTGTTTTTT
d_gene: NA; abundance: NA; v_gene: TRBV6-6; j_gene: TRBJ1-4; CDR3aa: CASRGGATNEKLFF; CDR3nt: TGTGCCAGCAGGGGGGGGGCAACTAATGAAAAACTGTTTTTT
d_gene: NA; abundance: NA; v_gene: TRBV19; j_gene: TRBJ1-4; CDR3aa: CASSIGGATNEKLFF; CDR3nt: TGTGCCAGTAGTATAGGGGGCGCAACTAATGAAAAACTGTTTTTT
d_gene: NA; abundance: once; v_gene: TRBV19; j_gene: TRBJ2-7; CDR3aa: CASTAPTYEQYF; CDR3nt: TGTGCCAGTACGGCACCTACCTACGAGCAGTACTTC
d_gene: TRBD1; abundance: NA; v_gene: TRBV28; j_gene: TRBJ2-1; CDR3aa: CASSAGQGSSYNEQFF; CDR3nt: TGTGCCAGCAGTGCAGGACAGGGGAGCTCCTACAATGAGCAGTTCTTC
d_gene: NA; abundance: NA; v_gene: TRBV14; j_gene: TRBJ1-4; CDR3aa: CASSQVVEFPNEKLFF; CDR3nt: TGTGCCAGCAGCCAAGTGGTGGAGTTTCCTAATGAAAAACTGTTTTTT
d_gene: TRBD1; abundance: NA; v_gene: TRBV10-3; j_gene: TRBJ1-1; CDR3aa: CAISLKRDRGRTEAFF; CDR3nt: TGTGCCATCAGCCTTAAGCGGGACAGGGGGCGGACTGAAGCTTTCTTT
d_gene: NA; abundance: NA; v_gene: TRBV9; j_gene: TRBJ2-2; CDR3aa: CASSVGRTEITGELFF; CDR3nt: TGTGCCAGCAGCGTAGGCCGGACAGAGATCACCGGGGAGCTGTTTTTT